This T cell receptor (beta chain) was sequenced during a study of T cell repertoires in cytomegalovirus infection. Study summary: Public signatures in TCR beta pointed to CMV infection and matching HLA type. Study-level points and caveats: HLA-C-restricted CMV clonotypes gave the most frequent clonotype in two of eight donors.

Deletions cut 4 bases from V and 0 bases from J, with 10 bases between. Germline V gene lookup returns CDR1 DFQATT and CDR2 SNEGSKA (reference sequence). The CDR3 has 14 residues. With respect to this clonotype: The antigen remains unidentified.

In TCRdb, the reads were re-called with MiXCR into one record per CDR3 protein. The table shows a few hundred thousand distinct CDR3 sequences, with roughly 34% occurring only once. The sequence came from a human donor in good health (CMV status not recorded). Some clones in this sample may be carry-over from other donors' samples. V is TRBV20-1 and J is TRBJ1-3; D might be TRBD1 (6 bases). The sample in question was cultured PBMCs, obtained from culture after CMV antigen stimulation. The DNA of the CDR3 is TGCAGTGCTAACAGGGATAGCTCTGGAAACACCATATATTTT. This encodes CSANRDSSGNTIYF.